Presented here are 14 T cell receptor beta chains from one specimen sequenced in a study of cytomegalovirus exposure and HLA in healthy donors. PCR used 60 Vbeta primers and 13 Jbeta primers. Produced via immunoSEQ multiplex PCR; TCRdb's table is partial and in-frame only. In the table there are approximately 150,000 clones, approximately 70% of which are singletons. Sequenced input: PBMCs. The receptors come from a woman between 18 and 29 years old in good health and CMV-seropositive.

The chain employs TRBV27 and TRBJ2-7; a possible D gene is TRBD2 (5 bases). Germline V gene sequence: CDR1 MNHEY, CDR2 SMNVEV (reference sequence). With 5 bases removed from V and 7 bases from J, the gap between germline ends came to 12 bases. The CDR3 covers 12 residues. CDR3 in amino acids: CASSTTTGEQYF. CDR3 in DNA: TGTGCCAGCAGTACAACGACGGGGGAGCAGTACTTC.

The chain is built from TRBV14 and TRBJ1-4; D is perhaps TRBD1 (5 bases). The germline V and J ends were trimmed by 0 bases and 0 bases, with 17 bases remaining between them. The CDR3 spans 19 residues. Per germline, CDR1 SGHDN and CDR2 FVKESK. CDR3 in amino acids: CASSQDEGTWGTTNEKLFF. The CDR3 coding sequence is TGTGCCAGCAGCCAAGATGAAGGGACTTGGGGGACAACTAATGAAAAACTGTTTTTT.

This clone has a handful of counts. The J gene is TRBJ1-2, the V gene TRBV11-2, with D unresolved. Germline V gene data show CDR1 as SGHAT and CDR2 as FQNNGV. Trimming stripped 2 bases from V and 1 base from J, with 17 bases between. CDR3 length equals 17 residues. CDR3 bases: TGTGCCAGCAGCTTAAATCATTTATCGAGCAATAACTATGGCTACACCTTC. Translating gives CASSLNHLSSNNYGYTF.

V is TRBV28 and J is TRBJ2-7, with 11 bases lining up with TRBD2. The ends lost 4 bases at V and 1 base at J; junction bases unmatched: 9. Germline-derived CDR1 and CDR2 are MDHEN and SYDVKM. The CDR3 has 17 amino acids. The CDR3 is CASSSPGLAGGSYEQYF. CDR3 nucleotides: TGTGCCAGCAGTTCCCCCGGACTAGCGGGTGGATCCTACGAGCAGTACTTC.

J is TRBJ2-7 and V is TRBV23-1, with 15 positions matching TRBD2. TRBV23-1 carries the ORF label, with uncertain function. With 0 bases clipped from V and 9 bases from J, the junction kept 9 bases outside the gene matches. The CDR3 totals 17 residues. CDR3 amino acids: CASSQSRTSGGGSGQYF. The CDR3 DNA sequence: TGCGCCAGCAGTCAATCGCGGACTAGCGGGGGGGGTTCCGGGCAGTACTTC.

This chain uses TRBV7-9 with TRBJ2-7; a possible D gene is TRBD1 (6 bases). V was cut by 5 bases and J by 2 bases, with 13 bases left in between. CDR3 length: 14 residues. Germline V gene data show CDR1 as SEHNR and CDR2 as FQNEAQ (reference sequence). The CDR3 protein is CASSDGDKTYEQYF. DNA for the CDR3: TGTGCCAGCAGCGACGGGGACAAAACCTACGAGCAGTACTTC.

In this sample, this clone turned up a few times. The CDR3 sequence: CASRYGQEKEGETEAFF. In DNA form, the CDR3 reads TGTGCCAGCAGGTACGGACAGGAAAAGGAGGGTGAAACTGAAGCTTTCTTT. The rearrangement joins TRBV7-8 to TRBJ1-1; 7 bases are a match to TRBD1. J gave up 5 bases and V 6 bases, and 18 bases lay outside the gene matches. CDR3 length: 17 residues. The germline V gene has CDR1 SGHVS and CDR2 FQNEAQ.

The chain links TRBV19 to TRBJ1-4; the D gene is possibly TRBD1 (6 bases). The CDR3 length is 14 residues. The V end lost 5 bases, the J end lost 4 bases, and 11 bases lay between the germline ends. Germline V gene lookup returns CDR1 LNHDA and CDR2 SQIVND (reference sequence). The CDR3 DNA reads as TGTGCCAGTAGTTTTAGGGGGAGTAATGAAAAACTGTTTTTT. Its translation: CASSFRGSNEKLFF. The full variable domain, in which reference TRBV19 and TRBJ1-4 provide the parts outside the CDR3, is DGGITQSPKYLFRKEGQNVTLSCEQNLNHDAMYWYRQDPGQGLRLIYYSQIVNDFQKGDIAEGYSVSREKKESFPLTVTSAQKNPTAFYLCASSFRGSNEKLFFGSGTQLSVL.

The chain has TRBV19 and TRBJ1-2, with a tentative D call TRBD1 (6 bases). The length of the CDR3 is 12 residues. The germline V gene has CDR1 LNHDA and CDR2 SQIVND (reference sequence). Trimming took 5 bases from V and 5 from J, leaving 9 bases between them. The chain's CDR3 is CASSARGYGYTF. The DNA of the CDR3 is TGTGCCAGTAGTGCCAGGGGTTATGGCTACACCTTC.

V is TRBV6-5 and J is TRBJ1-5, with unresolved D. Germline V gene sequence: CDR1 MNHEY, CDR2 SVGAGI. This CDR3 is 15 amino acids long. Trimming stripped 5 bases from V and 0 bases from J, with 11 bases between. The CDR3 protein is CASSKQYYSNQPQHF. The CDR3 DNA reads TGTGCCAGCAGTAAACAGTATTATAGCAATCAGCCCCAGCATTTT.

This CDR3 reads CASSRRVREDYNEQFF. DNA of the CDR3: TGTGCCAGCAGTCGCCGGGTAAGAGAGGACTACAATGAGCAGTTCTTC. The chain combines TRBV28 with TRBJ2-1; D remains unclear. Germline V gene lookup returns CDR1 MDHEN and CDR2 SYDVKM. CDR3 length equals 16 residues. Trimming took 5 bases from V and 3 from J, leaving 17 bases between them.

This clone was found a few times. The genes are TRBV5-1 and TRBJ1-3; 7 nucleotides align to TRBD1. CDR3 length: 16 amino acids. From germline, CDR1 is SGHRS and CDR2 YFSETQ. Trimming at V came to 3 bases and at J to 5 bases, leaving 11 bases not matched to a gene. The CDR3 loop is CASSSRSGTERNTIYF. Here the CDR3 DNA reads TGCGCCAGCAGCTCCCGATCCGGGACAGAGCGAAACACCATATATTTT.

The chain joins TRBV4-3 to TRBJ1-1; no firm D call. The CDR3 runs 15 residues. Germline V gene sequence: CDR1 LGHNA, CDR2 YSLEER. V shed 1 base and J shed 0 bases, with 9 bases lying between them. CDR3 loop: CASSQGPTLNTEAFF. CDR3 nucleotide sequence: TGCGCCAGCAGCCAAGGTCCGACATTGAACACTGAAGCTTTCTTT.

The chain employs TRBV7-9 and TRBJ1-2; D gene unclear. Trimming shortened V by 1 base and J by 8 bases, and 11 bases separated the two germline ends. Germline lookup yields CDR1 SEHNR and CDR2 FQNEAQ (reference sequence). This CDR3 region has 13 residues. This CDR3 reads CASSLDVVGGYTF. CDR3 in DNA: TGTGCCAGCAGCTTAGACGTGGTCGGGGGCTACACCTTC.